This T cell receptor beta chain was captured by sequencing in a study of cytomegalovirus exposure and HLA in healthy donors. Broader study findings: In vitro testing confirmed a few CMV-associated chains as specific for CMV antigens. Per published reports, the classifier diagnosed cytomegalovirus status with high specificity and sensitivity.

On this clone: Its antigen is undetermined.

Germline-derived CDR1 and CDR2 are MGHDK and SYGVNS. Trimming removed 1 base from V and 5 bases from J; junction bases left unmatched: 6. CDR3 length: 16 residues. The donors (healthy individuals) were bone marrow donors. It was with 60 Vbeta and 13 Jbeta primers that the PCR ran. Generated by immunoSEQ multiplex PCR, the TCRdb table keeps only in-frame clones and is missing some. The sample includes roughly 200,000 clones, 10% to 15% seen only once; the top ten take 7.8%. This receptor was obtained from a man aged 45-65 years in good health and CMV-seropositive. This chain links TRBV25-1 with TRBJ1-1; 11 nucleotides match TRBD1. Sequenced sample: PBMCs. In DNA form, the CDR3 reads TGTGCCAGCAGTGAATGGGAGGGGACAGGGGGAACTGAAGCTTTCTTT. It translates to CASSEWEGTGGTEAFF.